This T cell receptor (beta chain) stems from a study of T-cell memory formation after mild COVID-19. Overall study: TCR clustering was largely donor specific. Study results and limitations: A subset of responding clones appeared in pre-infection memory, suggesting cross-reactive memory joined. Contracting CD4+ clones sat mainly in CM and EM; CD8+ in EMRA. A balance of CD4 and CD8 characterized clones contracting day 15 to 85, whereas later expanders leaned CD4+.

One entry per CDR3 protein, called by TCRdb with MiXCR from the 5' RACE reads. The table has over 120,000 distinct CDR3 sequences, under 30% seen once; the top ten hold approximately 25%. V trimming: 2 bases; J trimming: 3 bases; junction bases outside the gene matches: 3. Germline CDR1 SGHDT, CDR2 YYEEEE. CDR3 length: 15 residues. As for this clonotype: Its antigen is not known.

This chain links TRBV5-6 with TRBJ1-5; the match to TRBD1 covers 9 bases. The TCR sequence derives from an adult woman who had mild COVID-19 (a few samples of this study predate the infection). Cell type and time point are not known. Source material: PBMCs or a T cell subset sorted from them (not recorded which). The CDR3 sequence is CASSFGTGNNQPQHF. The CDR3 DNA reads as TGTGCCAGCAGCTTCGGGACAGGGAACAATCAGCCCCAGCATTTT.